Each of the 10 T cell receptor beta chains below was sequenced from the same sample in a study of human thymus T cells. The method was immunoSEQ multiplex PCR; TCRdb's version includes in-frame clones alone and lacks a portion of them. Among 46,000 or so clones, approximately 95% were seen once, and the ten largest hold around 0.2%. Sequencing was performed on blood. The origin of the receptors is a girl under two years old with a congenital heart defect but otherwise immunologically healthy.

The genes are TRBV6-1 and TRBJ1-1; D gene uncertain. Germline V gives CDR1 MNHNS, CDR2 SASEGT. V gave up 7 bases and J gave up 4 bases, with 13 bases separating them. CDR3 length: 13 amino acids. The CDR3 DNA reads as TGTGCCAGCATCTACGCCACAATCACTGAAGCTTTCTTT. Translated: CASIYATITEAFF.

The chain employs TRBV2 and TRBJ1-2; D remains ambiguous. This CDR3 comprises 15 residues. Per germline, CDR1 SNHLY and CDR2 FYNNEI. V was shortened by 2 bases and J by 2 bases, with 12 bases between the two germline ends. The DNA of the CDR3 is TGTGCCAGCAGTGAAAAGACCCAGACAAACTATGGCTACACCTTC. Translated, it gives CASSEKTQTNYGYTF.

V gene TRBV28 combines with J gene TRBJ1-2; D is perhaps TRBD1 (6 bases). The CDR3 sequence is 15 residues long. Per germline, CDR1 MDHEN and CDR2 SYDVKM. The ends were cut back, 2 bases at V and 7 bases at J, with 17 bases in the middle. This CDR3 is CASSLLRGGMGGYTF. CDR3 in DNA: TGTGCCAGCAGTTTACTGAGGGGGGGCATGGGTGGCTACACCTTC.

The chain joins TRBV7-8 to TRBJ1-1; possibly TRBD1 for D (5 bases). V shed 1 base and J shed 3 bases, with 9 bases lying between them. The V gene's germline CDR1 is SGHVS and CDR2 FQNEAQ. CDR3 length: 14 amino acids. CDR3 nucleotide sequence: TGTGCCAGCAGCTTAGTAGGGGAGTACACTGAAGCTTTCTTT. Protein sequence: CASSLVGEYTEAFF.

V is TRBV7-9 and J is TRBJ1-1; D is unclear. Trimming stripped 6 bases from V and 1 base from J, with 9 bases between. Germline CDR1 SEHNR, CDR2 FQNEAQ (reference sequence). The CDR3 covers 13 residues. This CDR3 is CASRDGRNTEAFF. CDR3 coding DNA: TGTGCCAGCAGGGACGGAAGGAACACTGAAGCTTTCTTT. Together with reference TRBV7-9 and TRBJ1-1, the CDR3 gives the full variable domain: DTGVSQNPRHKITKRGQNVTFRCDPISEHNRLYWYRQTLGQGPEFLTYFQNEAQLEKSRLLSDRFSAERPKGSFSTLEIQRTEQGDSAMYLCASRDGRNTEAFFGQGTRLTVV.

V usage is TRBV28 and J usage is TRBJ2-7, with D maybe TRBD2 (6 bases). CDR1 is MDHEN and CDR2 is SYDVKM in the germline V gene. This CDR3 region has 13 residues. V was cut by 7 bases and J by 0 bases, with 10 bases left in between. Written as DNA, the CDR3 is TGTGCCAGCACCGACGGGAGCTCCTACGAGCAGTACTTC. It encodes CASTDGSSYEQYF.

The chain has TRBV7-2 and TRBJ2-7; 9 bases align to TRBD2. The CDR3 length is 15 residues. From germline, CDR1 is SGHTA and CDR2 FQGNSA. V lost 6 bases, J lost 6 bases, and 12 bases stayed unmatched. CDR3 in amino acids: CASSYPGLALGEQYF. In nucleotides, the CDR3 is TGTGCCAGCAGTTACCCGGGACTAGCTTTGGGCGAGCAGTACTTC.

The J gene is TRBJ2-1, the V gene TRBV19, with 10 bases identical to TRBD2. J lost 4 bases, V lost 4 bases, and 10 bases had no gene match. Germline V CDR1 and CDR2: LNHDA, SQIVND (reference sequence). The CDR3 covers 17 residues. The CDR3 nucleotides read TGTGCCAGTAGTACCCCTCCTACTAGCGGGGATTACAATGAGCAGTTCTTC. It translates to CASSTPPTSGDYNEQFF.

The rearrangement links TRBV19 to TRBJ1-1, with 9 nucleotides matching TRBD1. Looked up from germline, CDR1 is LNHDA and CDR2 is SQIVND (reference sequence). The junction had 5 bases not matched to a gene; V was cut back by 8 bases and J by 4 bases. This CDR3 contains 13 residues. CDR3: CASRRDRVTEAFF. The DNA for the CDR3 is TGTGCCAGTCGCCGGGACAGGGTCACTGAAGCTTTCTTT. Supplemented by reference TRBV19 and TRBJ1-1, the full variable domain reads DGGITQSPKYLFRKEGQNVTLSCEQNLNHDAMYWYRQDPGQGLRLIYYSQIVNDFQKGDIAEGYSVSREKKESFPLTVTSAQKNPTAFYLCASRRDRVTEAFFGQGTRLTVV.

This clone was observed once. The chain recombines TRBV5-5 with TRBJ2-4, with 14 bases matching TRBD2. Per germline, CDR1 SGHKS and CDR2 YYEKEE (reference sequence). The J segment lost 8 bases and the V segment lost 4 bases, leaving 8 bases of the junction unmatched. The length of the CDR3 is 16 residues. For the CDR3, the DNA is TGTGCCAGCAGCGTGGGGACTAGCGGGAGAATAGACATTCAGTACTTC. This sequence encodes CASSVGTSGRIDIQYF.